Following are 4 T cell receptor beta chains from one sample sequenced in a study of cytomegalovirus exposure and HLA in healthy donors. PCR used 60 Vbeta primers and 13 Jbeta primers. Clones were read by immunoSEQ multiplex PCR, and TCRdb kept only the in-frame ones, dropping some. The sample comprises about 140,000 clones, 80% of which are singletons, and approximately 15% rests with the top ten. The sample consisted of PBMCs. The receptors stem from a woman aged 40 to 50 in good health and CMV-seronegative.

This chain uses TRBV6-1 with TRBJ2-7, with a possible D match to TRBD1 (6 bases). CDR3 length: 15 amino acids. Trimming removed 0 bases at V and 2 bases at J, with 11 bases between. Germline CDR1 is MNHNS and CDR2 is SASEGT. This chain's CDR3 is CASSEATGTAYEQYF. As DNA, the CDR3 is TGTGCCAGCAGTGAAGCAACAGGGACGGCCTACGAGCAGTACTTC.

Regarding this clone: Other DNA sequences in the same sample also yield this CDR3. The rearrangement joins TRBV5-1 to TRBJ1-5; D is ambiguous. The CDR3 runs to 14 residues. Germline assignment: CDR1 SGHRS and CDR2 YFSETQ. V was clipped by 0 bases and J by 3 bases, with 7 bases between them. The CDR3 is CASSLGGFNQPQHF. DNA of the CDR3: TGCGCCAGCAGCTTGGGAGGATTCAATCAGCCCCAGCATTTT.

CDR3 bases: TGTGCCAGCAGCTTGGCAGCGGGAGGCTACAATGAGCAGTTCTTC. Translated, it gives CASSLAAGGYNEQFF. V gene TRBV5-8 combines with J gene TRBJ2-1; TRBD2 agrees at 9 bases. This CDR3 is 15 amino acids long. Germline V gene sequence: CDR1 SGHTS, CDR2 YDEGEE. The J segment lost 3 bases and the V segment lost 0 bases, leaving 1 base of the junction unmatched.

This clone came up a few times. One junction end does not reproduce the germline sequence, and a read error may be involved. This rearrangement joins TRBV7-9 to TRBJ2-1; TRBD1 aligns across 7 bases. CDR3 size: 15 residues. Germline V lookup: CDR1 SEHNR, CDR2 FQNEAQ (reference sequence). CDR3 residues: CSSSYEGTVLSEQFF. The DNA for the CDR3 is TGTTCCAGCAGCTACGAGGGGACAGTACTAAGTGAGCAGTTCTTC. The full variable domain, with the rest looked up from reference TRBV7-9 and TRBJ2-1, is DTGVSQNPRHKITKRGQNVTFRCDPISEHNRLYWYRQTLGQGPEFLTYFQNEAQLEKSRLLSDRFSAERPKGSFSTLEIQRTEQGDSAMYLCSSSYEGTVLSEQFFGPGTRLTVL.